These T cell receptor beta chains were read from a single sample in a study of blood T cell repertoires in COVID-19. This table comes from immunoSEQ multiplex PCR, and its TCRdb copy is limited to in-frame clones, with some not included. The table lists 220,000 or so clones, around 83% of them singletons, with around 9.6% in the top ten. Sequencing used peripheral blood. The receptors here all came from a woman between 45 and 65 years old with COVID-19, enrolled during active disease. The CDR3 runs from the conserved cysteine through the conserved F or W. The order of the fields is J gene, clone size, D gene, V gene, CDR3 DNA, CDR3 protein. A D gene is named only where the DNA matches it firmly. Rows give clone size only sometimes, using once, few, many, or a class for an expanded clone.

>TRBJ2-1|once|NA|TRBV5-8
TGTGCCAGCAGCACCGGAGATAGCTCCTACAATGAGCAGTTCTTC
CASSTGDSSYNEQFF
>TRBJ2-1|NA|NA|TRBV2
TGTGCCAGCAGGCCTCAGGACAATGAGCAGTTCTTC
CASRPQDNEQFF
>TRBJ1-2|NA|TRBD1|TRBV2
TGTGCCAGCAGGGGGACAGGGGAGAGTGAAGGTGGCTACACCTTC
CASRGTGESEGGYTF
>TRBJ1-2|NA|NA|TRBV5-4
TGTGCCAGCAGCAGGACAGCCACTACTAACTATGGCTACACCTTC
CASSRTATTNYGYTF
>TRBJ1-5|NA|TRBD1|TRBV2
TGTGCCAGCAACAGGGACAGGGGTCGGGAGCCCCAGCATTTT
CASNRDRGREPQHF
>TRBJ1-2|once|NA|TRBV28
TGTGCCAGCAGTTTCTGGCTGGGCAGTAACTATGGCTACACCTTC
CASSFWLGSNYGYTF
>TRBJ2-1|NA|TRBD1|TRBV7-3
TGTGCCAGCAGCCGGGGGACAGGCCGGAATGAGCAGTTCTTC
CASSRGTGRNEQFF
>TRBJ1-1|NA|TRBD1|TRBV28
TGTGCCAGCAGCTCGGACAGGGCTGAAGCTTTCTTT
CASSSDRAEAFF
>TRBJ1-2|NA|NA|TRBV7-2
TGTGCCAGCAGCTTTCTTCAGGGGTATGGCTACACCTTC
CASSFLQGYGYTF
>TRBJ2-7|NA|NA|TRBV10-2
TGCGCCAGCAGTACCAGCTCCTACGAGCAGTACTTC
CASSTSSYEQYF
>TRBJ1-1|NA|NA|TRBV6-5
TGTGCCAGCGGCCAGGGGAGGAACACTGAAGCTTTCTTT
CASGQGRNTEAFF
>TRBJ2-3|NA|NA|TRBV12-3/TRBV12-4
TGTGCCAGCACCGGGGATACGCAGTATTTT
CASTGDTQYF
>TRBJ1-1|NA|NA|TRBV19
TGTGCCAGTAGTAGGCAGAACACTGAAGCTTTCTTT
CASSRQNTEAFF
>TRBJ1-2|NA|NA|TRBV24-1
TGTGCCACCAGTGACCCGACCGGGGGTGCCTATGGCTACACCTTC
CATSDPTGGAYGYTF
>TRBJ1-2|NA|TRBD1|TRBV4-3
TGCGCCAGCAGCCAAGAGGGCGTGTTCAGTCGGTTAACAGGGGGCGATGGCTACACCTTC
CASSQEGVFSRLTGGDGYTF
>TRBJ2-2|once|NA|TRBV24-1
TGTGCCACAGGGAAGCGGGTAGGAGGGGAGCTGTTTTTT
CATGKRVGGELFF
>TRBJ1-2|NA|TRBD1|TRBV9
TGTGCCAGCAGCCAAGGGGGCCGTAACTATGGCTACACCTTC
CASSQGGRNYGYTF
>TRBJ2-5|NA|NA|TRBV14
TGTGCCAGCAGCCCCCAAACAGGCGGTCAAGAGACCCAGTACTTC
CASSPQTGGQETQYF
>TRBJ1-2|NA|NA|TRBV18
TGTGCCAGCTCACCGGCCCGTCTAGACGGCTACACCTTC
CASSPARLDGYTF
>TRBJ1-1|NA|NA|TRBV30
TGTGCCTGGAGTGTAACAAGTGTAGGGAGCACTGAAGCTTTCTTT
CAWSVTSVGSTEAFF
>TRBJ2-1|NA|NA|TRBV7-9
TGTGCCAGCAGCGCCCAGGGGTCCAGCAACAATGAGCAGTTCTTC
CASSAQGSSNNEQFF
>TRBJ2-7|NA|NA|TRBV27
TGTGCCAGCAGTTCCCGACAGGACACCTACGAGCAGTACTTC
CASSSRQDTYEQYF
>TRBJ1-1|NA|NA|TRBV12-2
TGTGCAAGGGTGGGGACAGGAGGGCCTGAAGCTTTCTTT
CARVGTGGPEAFF
>TRBJ2-1|few|NA|TRBV7-2
TGTGCCAGCAGCTTAACAGAAGGCTACAATGAGCAGTTCTTC
CASSLTEGYNEQFF
>TRBJ2-5|few|NA|TRBV5-6
TGTGCCAGCAGCTTAGCGGAGACCCAGTACTTC
CASSLAETQYF
>TRBJ1-2|NA|TRBD1|TRBV18
TGTGCCAGCTCCAGACAGGGGGCGCGTGACGGCTACACCTTC
CASSRQGARDGYTF
>TRBJ1-2|NA|NA|TRBV15
TGTGCCACCAGCTCCGCGGAGGTTAGCACCTTC
CATSSAEVSTF
>TRBJ2-1|NA|TRBD2|TRBV4-3
TGCGCCAGCAGCCAGCGGGGGGGAGGTGAGCAGTTCTTC
CASSQRGGGEQFF
>TRBJ2-3|NA|TRBD2|TRBV3-1/TRBV3-2
TGTGCCAGCAGCCAAGGAACTAGCGGGGGGTATACGCAGTATTTT
CASSQGTSGGYTQYF
>TRBJ1-1|NA|NA|TRBV5-6
TGTGCCAGCAGCTTTTTTCCGGTCGGGAGGGCTGAGGACACTGAAGCTTTCTTT
CASSFFPVGRAEDTEAFF
>TRBJ2-5|NA|NA|TRBV7-7
TGTGCCAGCAGGGGGCGCAGGGGTAGAGAGACCCAGTACTTC
CASRGRRGRETQYF
>TRBJ1-2|NA|TRBD1|TRBV30
TGTGCCTGGAGTGGGACAGGGGAGGAGAGGGCCTATGGCTACACCTTC
CAWSGTGEERAYGYTF
>TRBJ1-1|once|TRBD1|TRBV5-1
TGCGCCAGCAGCTCATCTCCGGGACAGGGGGTTGAAGCTTTCTTT
CASSSSPGQGVEAFF
>TRBJ2-2|NA|TRBD1|TRBV27
TGTGCCACCCTTCCGGGACAGGGGCCAGGGGGGCTGTTTTTT
CATLPGQGPGGLFF
>TRBJ1-2|NA|NA|TRBV29-1
TGCAGCGTTGGGGGCCCCGGGACACCGAACTATGGCTACACCTTC
CSVGGPGTPNYGYTF
>TRBJ2-1|NA|NA|TRBV24-1
TGTGCCACCAGTGATTTGAAGGTGGCAGGGGCAGACACCTACAATGAGCAGTTCTTC
CATSDLKVAGADTYNEQFF
>TRBJ2-1|NA|NA|TRBV4-2
TGTGCCAGCAGCTACCTAAACAATGAGCAGTTCTTC
CASSYLNNEQFF
>TRBJ1-5|NA|NA|TRBV12-3/TRBV12-4
TGTGCCAGCAGTTTAGTATCGGGACTCCCCCAGCATTTT
CASSLVSGLPQHF
>TRBJ1-5|NA|TRBD1|TRBV7-9
TGTGCCAGCAGCTACGGGGACAGGGGGAATCAGCCCCAGCATTTT
CASSYGDRGNQPQHF
>TRBJ2-3|NA|NA|TRBV5-8
TGTGCCAGCAGCTTGGTAACTACTGATACGCAGTATTTT
CASSLVTTDTQYF
>TRBJ2-5|NA|NA|TRBV6-2/TRBV6-3
TGTGCCAGCAGTTACGGGTTAAGCGGAGAGACCCAGTACTTC
CASSYGLSGETQYF
>TRBJ1-1|NA|TRBD1|TRBV19
TGTGCCAGTAGTAGAGTCAGGGGGCGCAAGGACACTGAAGCTTTCTTT
CASSRVRGRKDTEAFF
>TRBJ1-2|NA|NA|TRBV3-1/TRBV3-2
TGTGCCAGCAGCCGGGCCCCAGACTATGGCTACACCTTC
CASSRAPDYGYTF
>TRBJ2-1|NA|TRBD2|TRBV7-8
TGTGCCAGCAGCCCAAGCGGGGGGGGTAATGAGCAGTTCTTC
CASSPSGGGNEQFF
>TRBJ1-6|few|NA|TRBV3-1/TRBV3-2
TGTGCCAGCAGCCAAGCGGGGGGGATGGAACCCCTCCACTTT
CASSQAGGMEPLHF
>TRBJ1-6|NA|NA|TRBV5-1
TGCGCCAGCAGCTTGCGGGCAGGGCCAGATTCACCCCTCCACTTT
CASSLRAGPDSPLHF
>TRBJ1-4|once|NA|TRBV4-3
TGCGCCAGCAGCCCGGGAACAGTTGCAACTAATGAAAAACTGTTTTTT
CASSPGTVATNEKLFF
>TRBJ1-6|once|TRBD1|TRBV7-2
TGTGCCAGCAGCATTTGGACAGGGGGCGCGAGACAGACTTCACCCCTCCACTTT
CASSIWTGGARQTSPLHF
>TRBJ1-1|few|NA|TRBV5-8
TGTGCCAGCAGCTTGGAATTTAGGGGTACTGAAGCTTTCTTT
CASSLEFRGTEAFF
>TRBJ1-4|NA|NA|TRBV2
TGTGCCAGCAGTGTCGGGTCCCCCGGCGAAAAACTGTTTTTT
CASSVGSPGEKLFF
>TRBJ1-5|NA|NA|TRBV19
TGTGCCAGTAGTATGGCCGCGGGAAACAATCAGCCCCAGCATTTT
CASSMAAGNNQPQHF
>TRBJ1-1|NA|TRBD1|TRBV6-5
TGTGCCAGCAGTAGACAGGGGACTCAGGCTGAAGCTTTCTTT
CASSRQGTQAEAFF
>TRBJ1-5|NA|NA|TRBV27
TGTGCCAGCAGAGCGGGAGACTATAGCAATCAGCCCCAGCATTTT
CASRAGDYSNQPQHF
>TRBJ2-3|once|TRBD2|TRBV27
TGTGCCAGCAGTTTCAGCGGGGCCCTAGATACGCAGTATTTT
CASSFSGALDTQYF
>TRBJ1-1|once|NA|TRBV30
TGTGCCTGGATGACGGGGTGGGGCAGGGGAAACAATCGGGTCACTGAAGCTTTCTTT
CAWMTGWGRGNNRVTEAFF